Sequencing of this T cell receptor beta chain was carried out in a study of T cell responses to AZD1222 COVID-19 vaccine (dated by TCRdb to 2020 to 2023). Broadly, across the study: TCR sequencing was performed for roughly 240 trial participants, of whom about 200 were given two doses of AZD1222 and some 25 were given two doses of MenACWY control vaccine. Trial participants were enrolled by age into 18-55, 56-69 and 70-plus year subgroups, with roughly 160, 29 and 62 TCR-sequenced participants respectively.

This clone was found once. The antigen this receptor binds is unknown. Base qualities were left out, and no much larger clone turns up one base away. Here is what the overall study found, with its caveats: Participants were mostly white British and included more females than males, and it was suggested by the authors that clonal diversity may have been underestimated. Conclusions about previously exposed vaccinees were limited because only 5 or 6 AZD1222 recipients were SARS-CoV-2 seropositive at baseline. The whole spike protein was spanned by vaccine-associated CD4 TCRs, and dominant responses were seen in regions 160-218 and 743-854. In the small 56-69-year group, the increase in depth fell short of significance, most likely because of low power. After two AZD1222 doses, spike-specific TCR breadth and depth were significantly higher than at day 0 and than in MenACWY recipients. Reportedly, close to half of the unique spike-specific TCRs recognized epitopes lying outside the regions that are mutated in the B.1.351 and B.1.1.7 variants. Because no day 14 peak-response samples were available, the repertoires could be characterized only after the peak T cell response.

Explained via the paper, the time point label denotes: about 28 days (+/-7) after the second vaccine dose. Because spike-specific TCR depth and breadth did not differ between the two schedules, AZD1222 recipients who got a second dose at roughly 4 weeks were pooled with those who got a second dose at roughly 12 weeks. Vaccinee samples were obtained from the UK trials COV001 and COV002, which included a single-blind randomized controlled phase 2/3 trial of AZD1222 (ChAdOx1 nCoV-19) in healthy adults. For TCRbeta chain sequencing, PBMC samples were collected from trial participants at day 0 and at day 28 after the second dose. Germline trimming amounts to 6 bases on V and 6 bases on J, with 10 as the count of junction bases outside the gene matches. The CDR3 runs 16 amino acids, cysteine and phenylalanine included. Here the CDR3 DNA is all that survives: 48 bases in frame from base 1. From the germline V gene, CDR1 is KGHSH and CDR2 is LQKENI.

The CDR3 regions of human TCRbeta chains were analyzed by immunosequencing. The paper's data handling went like this. Repertoire TCRs were matched against a reference library of SARS-CoV-2-specific TCRs generated with the MIRA antigen-specificity platform. Breadth was defined as the fraction of unique TCRs that were SARS-CoV-2-associated, and depth was defined as the fraction of total T cells that were SARS-CoV-2-associated. Each spike-specific TCR was assigned to its reactive spike region and to a CD4 or CD8 class using the MIRA data. Log10-transformed breadth and depth values were compared by one-way ANOVA with Sidak's multiple comparisons tests. Here the immuneACCESS table is served through TCRdb, limited to in-frame sequences with V and J called. Missing clones are a known gap in these copies; in checked studies unresolved V genes cover under half, and the rest lacks a known reason. V and J calls and clone size come straight from that table; D and trimming were deduced from the DNA. The sample table contains about 150,000 clones; only one count was recorded for approximately 92% of them. In total, the top ten clones hold approximately 3.4% of the sample.

The receptor comes from an adult who received the AZD1222 COVID-19 vaccine. The rearranged chain carries TRBV18 and TRBJ2-3, and 12 junctional nucleotides match TRBD2. This specimen was peripheral blood, taken 28 days after the second AZD1222 dose. The nucleotides are TGTGCCAGCTCGGACCGGCTACTAGCGGGAGGTGATACGCAGTATTTT. Its translation reads: CASSDRLLAGGDTQYF.